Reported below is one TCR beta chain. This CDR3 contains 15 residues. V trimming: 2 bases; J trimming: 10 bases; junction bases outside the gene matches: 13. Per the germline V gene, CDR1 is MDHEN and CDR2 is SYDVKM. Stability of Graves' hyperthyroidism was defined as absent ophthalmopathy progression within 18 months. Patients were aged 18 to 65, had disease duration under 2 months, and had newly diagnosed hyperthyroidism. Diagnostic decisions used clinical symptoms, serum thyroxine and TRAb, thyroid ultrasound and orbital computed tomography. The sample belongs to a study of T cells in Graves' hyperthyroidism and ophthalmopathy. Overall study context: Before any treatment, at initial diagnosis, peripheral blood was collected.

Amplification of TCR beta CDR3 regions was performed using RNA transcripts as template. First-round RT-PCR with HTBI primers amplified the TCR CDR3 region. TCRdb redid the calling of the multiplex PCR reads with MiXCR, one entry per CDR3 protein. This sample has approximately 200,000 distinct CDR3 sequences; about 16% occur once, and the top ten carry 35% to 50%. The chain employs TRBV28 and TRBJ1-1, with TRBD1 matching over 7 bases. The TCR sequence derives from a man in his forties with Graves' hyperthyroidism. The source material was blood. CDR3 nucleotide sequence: TGTGCCAGCAGTTTAGCAGGGGGTGCTGAGTTAGGAGCTTTCTTT. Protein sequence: CASSLAGGAELGAFF.